The entry that follows covers one T cell receptor (beta chain) sequence. The germline gives CDR1 WSHSY, CDR2 SAAADI. The CDR3 totals 15 residues. Germline trimming cut 6 bases from V and 1 base from J; bases unmatched to any gene: 5. In the study's own analysis: Quantification of nucleated cells was approximated via reference gene primer amplification. The method was immunoSEQ multiplex PCR; TCRdb's version includes in-frame clones alone and lacks a portion of them. The V and J calls and clone size are taken from that table; D and trimming were inferred from the DNA. Of 140,000 to 150,000 clones in the sample, 81% are singletons; the top ten hold 6.5% to 8.5%. This sample was taken from a study of blood T cell repertoires in COVID-19. Study context: Material from acute and convalescent COVID-19 was sourced from the United States, Italy and Spain. T cells, B-cell-depleted T cells, or PBMCs supplied cDNA or gDNA.

The chain uses TRBV10-2 and TRBJ2-3; 9 bases agree with TRBD2. The receptor was isolated from a human donor with acute or convalescent COVID-19. The donor label of this sample is uncertain. Sequencing input: peripheral blood. The DNA for the CDR3 is TGCGCCAGCAGAAGAGAGCGGGGGGGCACAGATACGCAGTATTTT. This codes for CASRRERGGTDTQYF.